The T cell receptor (beta chain) described here comes from a study of identical twins. Overall study results and limits: Instead of following the same donors, the conclusions were based on cross-sectional statistical analysis.

As to this clonotype: Its antigen remains unknown.

CDR3 length: 14 residues. Per germline, CDR1 DFQATT and CDR2 SNEGSKA (reference sequence). The germline V and J ends were trimmed by 0 bases and 8 bases, with 16 bases remaining between them. Unique molecular identifiers were present on the cDNA, which also gained a universal primer site by template switching. TCRdb reanalysed the 5' RACE reads using MiXCR and keeps one entry per CDR3 protein. The table includes approximately 240,000 distinct CDR3 sequences, 11% to 15% detected once. The chain has TRBV20-1 and TRBJ1-2, with TRBD1 as a possible D gene (6 bases). This TCR derives from a woman aged 18-29 years in good health. Sequenced input: memory (CD45RO+) T cells sorted from blood. The CDR3 DNA is TGCAGTGCTAGAGATCCGGGGGGCGCGATAGGCTACACCTTC. Amino acid sequence: CSARDPGGAIGYTF.